The next 26 T cell receptor beta chains were all read from a single sample in a study of shared clonotypes between healthy human individuals. Sequenced by immunoSEQ multiplex PCR; TCRdb stores in-frame clones only, minus some. The sample lists around 690,000 clones; 90% were seen once. Material for sequencing was memory CD8+ T cells from PBMCs. Subset reported: CD45RO+ cells pooled with CCR7-negative TemRA cells. Receptor source: a man younger than 30 in good health. Some clones in this sample may be carry-over from other donors' samples.

The V and J genes are TRBV10-3 and TRBJ2-1; possible D gene TRBD2, 5 bases. Germline V gene lookup returns CDR1 ENHRY and CDR2 SYGVKD. Deletions cut 6 bases from V and 8 bases from J, with 23 bases between. The CDR3 has 16 amino acids. CDR3 residues: CAISGGVRARVHEQFF. CDR3 DNA: TGTGCCATCAGCGGAGGAGTCCGGGCTAGGGTTCATGAGCAGTTCTTC.

In the case of this clone: This sample includes further DNA sequences coding for the same CDR3. The chain is built from TRBV9 and TRBJ1-1, with 7 bases fitting TRBD1. The V segment lost 3 bases and the J segment 0 bases; nucleotides outside the gene matches: 5. The CDR3 loop spans 15 amino acids. Germline-derived CDR1 and CDR2 are SGDLS and YYNGEE. CDR3 nucleotides: TGTGCCAGCAGCGCCAGACAGGGTGTGAACACTGAAGCTTTCTTT. Translating it yields CASSARQGVNTEAFF.

The chain is built from TRBV5-6 and TRBJ2-3, with TRBD1 matching 8 bases. The V gene's germline CDR1 is SGHDT and CDR2 YYEEEE. This CDR3 is 13 amino acids long. CDR3 protein: CATGQGATDTQYF. The DNA for the CDR3 is TGTGCGACGGGGCAGGGGGCTACAGATACGCAGTATTTT.

This sequence joins TRBV7-2 and TRBJ2-6, with 9 bases lining up with TRBD2. Germline V lookup: CDR1 SGHTA, CDR2 FQGNSA. The CDR3 has 19 residues. Unmatched junction bases numbered 10, after V lost 4 bases and J lost 0 bases. CDR3 protein: CASSSLEREASSGANVLTF. In nucleotides, the CDR3 is TGTGCCAGCAGCTCTTTGGAGCGGGAGGCCAGCTCTGGGGCCAACGTCCTGACTTTC.

The rearrangement links TRBV5-1 to TRBJ2-3; D may be TRBD2 (6 bases). Germline CDR1 is SGHRS and CDR2 is YFSETQ. Deletions cut 4 bases from V and 5 bases from J, with 11 bases between. The CDR3 spans 13 residues. The CDR3 region is CASSKTSIDTQYF. For the CDR3, the DNA is TGCGCCAGCAGCAAGACTAGTATAGATACGCAGTATTTT.

This chain links TRBV2 with TRBJ1-3; 9 bases map to TRBD1. The CDR3 contains 16 residues. The ends lost 9 bases at V and 4 bases at J; junction bases unmatched: 13. Per germline, CDR1 SNHLY and CDR2 FYNNEI. Written as DNA, the CDR3 is TGTGCCAGTCTGGACCGGGACAGGGCTGGGGGAAACACCATATATTTT. Translated, it gives CASLDRDRAGGNTIYF. Variable domain in full (rest from reference TRBV2 and TRBJ1-3): EPEVTQTPSHQVTQMGQEVILRCVPISNHLYFYWYRQILGQKVEFLVSFYNNEISEKSEIFDDQFSVERPDGSNFTLKIRSTKLEDSAMYFCASLDRDRAGGNTIYFGEGSWLTVV.

This chain connects TRBV27 to TRBJ1-1, with D unclear. Deletions cut 5 bases from V and 0 bases from J, with 10 bases between. This CDR3 contains 14 residues. Per germline, CDR1 MNHEY and CDR2 SMNVEV (reference sequence). The CDR3 region has the DNA TGTGCCAGCAGTGTAGGGCAGATGAACACTGAAGCTTTCTTT. It specifies CASSVGQMNTEAFF.

The rearrangement uses TRBV9 and TRBJ2-3, with D perhaps assigned TRBD1 or TRBD2 (5 bases each). Germline-derived CDR1 and CDR2 are SGDLS and YYNGEE. Trimming cost V 3 bases and J 0 bases, with 14 bases left between them. The CDR3 has 16 amino acids. The CDR3 DNA is TGTGCCAGCAGCGCCGCCGGGGCGACAAGCACAGATACGCAGTATTTT. The encoded protein is CASSAAGATSTDTQYF.

This clone has only one observation. Other nucleotide sequences in the sample specify the same CDR3. V is TRBV28 and J is TRBJ2-2; the D gene is possibly TRBD1 (6 bases). The V gene's germline CDR1 is MDHEN and CDR2 SYDVKM. The CDR3 covers 15 residues. Trimming left V 6 bases short and J 2 bases short, with 13 bases between. CDR3 protein: CASRPTQGNTGELFF. The CDR3 DNA follows: TGTGCCAGCAGACCGACACAGGGAAACACCGGGGAGCTGTTTTTT.

The CDR3 nucleotides are TGTGCCAGCAGCTTCGGACAGGGCAATGATCAGCCCCAGCATTTT. Its translation: CASSFGQGNDQPQHF. The chain has TRBV7-9 and TRBJ1-5, with 8 bases that match TRBD1. The V gene's germline CDR1 is SEHNR and CDR2 FQNEAQ (reference sequence). The V segment lost 3 bases and the J segment 5 bases; nucleotides outside the gene matches: 6. The CDR3 covers 15 residues.

The rearrangement links TRBV30 to TRBJ2-7; D remains unclear. The CDR3 covers 14 residues. Germline values: CDR1 GTSNPN, CDR2 SVGIG (reference sequence). The V and J ends lost 0 bases and 3 bases respectively, with 12 bases between them. The CDR3 sequence is CAWSVLAFHYEQYF. CDR3 DNA: TGTGCCTGGAGTGTTCTCGCGTTCCACTACGAGCAGTACTTC. The full variable domain, with the rest looked up from reference TRBV30 and TRBJ2-7, is SQTIHQWPATLVQPVGSPLSLECTVEGTSNPNLYWYRQAAGRGLQLLFYSVGIGQISSEVPQNLSASRPQDRQFILSSKKLLLSDSGFYLCAWSVLAFHYEQYFGPGTRLTVT.

V gene TRBV27 combines with J gene TRBJ2-3, with 9 positions matching TRBD2. The CDR3 is made up of 16 amino acids. V shed 8 bases and J 0 bases; nucleotides not matched to a gene: 9. Germline V gene data show CDR1 as MNHEY and CDR2 as SMNVEV (reference sequence). This chain's CDR3 is CASGRLAVTSTDTQYF. Here the CDR3 DNA reads TGTGCCAGCGGAAGACTAGCGGTTACTAGCACAGATACGCAGTATTTT.

The chain couples TRBV5-4 to TRBJ2-1, with D uncertain. Trimming took 2 bases from V and 7 from J, leaving 13 bases between them. There are 14 residues in the CDR3. Germline lookup yields CDR1 SGHNT and CDR2 YYREEE (reference sequence). The CDR3 bases are TGTGCCAGCAGCTTAGGTCGAGGAGCTAATGAGCAGTTCTTC. This codes for CASSLGRGANEQFF.

This chain links TRBV7-9 with TRBJ1-2; 7 bases are shared with TRBD1. Unmatched junction bases numbered 14, after V lost 5 bases and J lost 5 bases. Germline CDR1 and CDR2: SEHNR and FQNEAQ (reference sequence). CDR3 length: 16 residues. The CDR3: CASSQGQVGTTYGYTF. The CDR3, as DNA: TGTGCCAGCAGCCAAGGACAGGTGGGAACCACTTATGGCTACACCTTC.

This chain joins TRBV5-1 and TRBJ2-7; TRBD1 matches at 9 bases. The junction had 26 bases not matched to a gene; V was cut back by 3 bases and J by 4 bases. Per germline, CDR1 SGHRS and CDR2 YFSETQ. The CDR3 covers 21 residues. The CDR3 DNA sequence: TGCGCCAGCAGCTCTAGCTTGGACAGGGGAGTTTGGGGGGTGAGCAATTACGAGCAGTACTTC. Translated, it gives CASSSSLDRGVWGVSNYEQYF.

This clone was seen only a few times. The genes are TRBV10-3 and TRBJ1-3; TRBD1 might be the D (6 bases). Germline-derived CDR1 and CDR2 are ENHRY and SYGVKD. The CDR3 spans 16 residues. V shed 2 bases and J shed 4 bases, with 15 bases lying between them. CDR3 sequence reads: CAISETQGWRGNTIYF. The DNA for the CDR3 is TGTGCCATCAGTGAGACACAGGGATGGAGGGGAAACACCATATATTTT.

The gene calls are TRBV5-6 and TRBJ2-7; TRBD2 aligns across 11 bases. This CDR3 is built from 16 residues. Germline loops: CDR1 SGHDT, CDR2 YYEEEE. After removal of 2 bases from V and 0 bases from J, the junction contained 4 bases not matched to a gene. CDR3 nucleotide sequence: TGTGCCAGCAGCTTTATTAGCGGGAGGGCCTCCTACGAGCAGTACTTC. Translated, it gives CASSFISGRASYEQYF. Full variable domain (missing parts from reference TRBV5-6 and TRBJ2-7): DAGVTQSPTHLIKTRGQQVTLRCSPKSGHDTVSWYQQALGQGPQFIFQYYEEEERQRGNFPDRFSGHQFPNYSSELNVNALLLGDSALYLCASSFISGRASYEQYFGPGTRLTVT.

This clone was observed a handful of times. The chain joins TRBV11-3 to TRBJ2-7, with D possibly being TRBD1 (6 bases). The CDR3 runs to 14 residues. Germline lookup yields CDR1 SGHNT and CDR2 YENEEA. The germline V and J ends were trimmed by 5 bases and 6 bases, with 17 bases remaining between them. The CDR3 region is CASSPRTRGGEQYF. For the CDR3, the DNA is TGTGCCAGCAGCCCTAGGACGAGAGGGGGCGAGCAGTACTTC.

The chain recombines TRBV6-5 with TRBJ1-2, with D hard to call. The CDR3 is 15 residues long. CDR1 and CDR2 from the germline V gene are MNHEY and SVGAGI. V was shortened by 7 bases and J by 5 bases, with 20 bases between the two germline ends. The CDR3 region is CASKETESGLYGYTF. The CDR3 DNA reads as TGTGCCAGCAAAGAAACAGAGTCCGGGTTATATGGCTACACCTTC.

The chain employs TRBV9 and TRBJ2-3; D is undetermined. This CDR3 contains 14 residues. Trimming stripped 0 bases from V and 1 base from J, with 6 bases between. The germline gives CDR1 SGDLS, CDR2 YYNGEE. The CDR3 region is CASSVGWRTDTQYF. The CDR3 bases are TGTGCCAGCAGCGTAGGTTGGCGCACAGATACGCAGTATTTT.

CDR3 in amino acids: CASSLPPGELFF. DNA of the CDR3: TGTGCCAGCAGCTTGCCGCCCGGGGAGCTGTTTTTT. The V gene is TRBV5-8, the J gene TRBJ2-2, with no clear D. Trimming took 1 base from V and 6 from J, leaving 4 bases between them. Germline loops: CDR1 SGHTS, CDR2 YDEGEE. The CDR3 consists of 12 residues.

This clone was observed a single time. The gene calls are TRBV28 and TRBJ2-7; D is perhaps TRBD2 (6 bases). Looked up from germline, CDR1 is MDHEN and CDR2 is SYDVKM. The CDR3 is 11 residues long. Deletions cut 4 bases from V and 5 bases from J, with 6 bases between. This CDR3 reads CASSWGDEQYF. DNA of the CDR3: TGTGCCAGCAGTTGGGGGGACGAGCAGTACTTC.

The chain uses TRBV6-5 and TRBJ1-1; D might be TRBD1 (5 bases). Trimming took off 2 bases at V and 7 bases at J, with 14 bases between the two ends. CDR1 and CDR2 (germline): MNHEY, SVGAGI. The CDR3 is made up of 14 amino acids. The CDR3 DNA sequence: TGTGCCAGCAGTTACGGGCTCAGCGACAGTGAAGCTTTCTTT. This gives the protein CASSYGLSDSEAFF.

V and J are TRBV5-1 and TRBJ2-1, with 8 bases fitting TRBD1. Germline assignment: CDR1 SGHRS and CDR2 YFSETQ. The trim removed 2 bases at V and 7 bases at J, leaving 8 bases unmatched. The CDR3 is made up of 15 amino acids. The CDR3 coding sequence is TGCGCCAGCAGCTTTTCCGACAGGGGAGAAAATGAGCAGTTCTTC. Translated: CASSFSDRGENEQFF.

The chain carries TRBV28 and TRBJ1-5; TRBD1 matches at 7 bases. V was clipped by 11 bases and J by 9 bases; unmatched bases: 10. Per germline, CDR1 MDHEN and CDR2 SYDVKM. The CDR3 is made up of 12 amino acids. CDR3 coding DNA: TGTGCCGGAACGACAGGGTCGGCGCCCCAGCATTTT. The encoded protein is CAGTTGSAPQHF.

CDR3 sequence: CASSYSSGSSYEQYF. The CDR3 nucleotides read TGTGCCAGCAGTTATTCCTCAGGGAGCTCCTACGAGCAGTACTTC. The J gene is TRBJ2-7, the V gene TRBV6-6; D may correspond to TRBD1 or TRBD2 (5 bases each). This CDR3 is 15 amino acids long. Germline loops: CDR1 MNHNY, CDR2 SVGAGI (reference sequence). V dropped 3 bases and J dropped 0 bases, with 12 bases sitting between them.